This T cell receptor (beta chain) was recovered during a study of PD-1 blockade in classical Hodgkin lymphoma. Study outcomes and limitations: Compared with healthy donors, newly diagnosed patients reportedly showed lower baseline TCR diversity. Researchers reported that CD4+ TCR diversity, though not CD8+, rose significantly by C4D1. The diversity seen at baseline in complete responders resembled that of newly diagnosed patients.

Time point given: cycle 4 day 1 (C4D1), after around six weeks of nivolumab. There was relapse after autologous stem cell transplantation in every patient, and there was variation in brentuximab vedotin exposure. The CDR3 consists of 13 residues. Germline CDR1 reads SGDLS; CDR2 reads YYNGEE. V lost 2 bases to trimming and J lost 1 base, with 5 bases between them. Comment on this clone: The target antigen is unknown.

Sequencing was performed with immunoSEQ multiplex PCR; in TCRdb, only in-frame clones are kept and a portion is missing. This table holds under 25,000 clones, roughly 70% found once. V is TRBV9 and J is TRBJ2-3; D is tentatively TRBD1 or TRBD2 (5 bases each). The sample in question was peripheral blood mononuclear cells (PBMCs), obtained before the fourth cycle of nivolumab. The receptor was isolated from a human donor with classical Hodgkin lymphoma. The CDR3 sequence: CASSVGRTDTQYF. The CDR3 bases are TGTGCCAGCAGCGTGGGACGCACAGATACGCAGTATTTT.